Listed below are T cell receptor beta chains from one sample, sequenced in a study of blood T cell repertoires in COVID-19. The protocol was immunoSEQ multiplex PCR, while the TCRdb copy is restricted to in-frame clones and leaves out a portion. The sample includes approximately 93,000 clones, about nine tenths of them seen just once. Sequences were obtained from peripheral blood. All receptors come from a human donor in a cohort sampled during active COVID-19. Each CDR3 is given with its conserved first and last residue. A D gene is named only where the DNA matches it firmly. The size of a clone is reported for some rows only, either as once, few or many, or as a class for expanded clones.

abundance,d_gene,j_gene,v_gene,CDR3aa,CDR3nt
.,TRBD2,TRBJ2-7,TRBV3-1/TRBV3-2,CASRWTSGTDEQYF,TGTGCCAGCCGTTGGACTAGCGGGACCGACGAGCAGTACTTC
.,TRBD2,TRBJ2-3,TRBV7-2,CASSLGLAADTQYF,TGTGCCAGCAGCTTAGGACTAGCGGCGGATACGCAGTATTTT
.,TRBD1,TRBJ1-3,TRBV2,CASRVGQVAGNTIYF,TGTGCCAGCAGGGTCGGACAGGTGGCTGGAAACACCATATATTTT
.,.,TRBJ1-1,TRBV21-1,CASSTPDRGMDTEAFF,TGTGCCAGCAGCACGCCGGACAGGGGGATGGACACTGAAGCTTTCTTT
.,TRBD1,TRBJ2-6,TRBV30,CAVPPGQGARGANVLTF,TGTGCTGTACCCCCGGGACAGGGGGCGCGAGGGGCCAACGTCCTGACTTTC
.,.,TRBJ1-2,TRBV28,CASSLPYREVYGYTF,TGTGCCAGCAGTCTACCCTACAGGGAAGTATATGGCTACACCTTC
once,.,TRBJ2-6,TRBV2,CASNLLRSGANVLTF,TGTGCCAGCAACTTATTGAGGTCTGGGGCCAACGTCCTGACTTTC
.,TRBD1,TRBJ1-4,TRBV18,CASSPMTGATNEKLFF,TGTGCCAGCTCACCCATGACAGGGGCAACTAATGAAAAACTGTTTTTT
.,TRBD1,TRBJ2-3,TRBV27,CASCRQGAGTDTQYF,TGTGCCAGCTGTCGACAGGGGGCGGGCACAGATACGCAGTATTTT
.,TRBD1,TRBJ1-1,TRBV28,CASSLWGQGSEAFF,TGTGCCAGCAGTTTATGGGGACAGGGTAGTGAAGCTTTCTTT
.,TRBD1,TRBJ2-7,TRBV6-6,CASSPDRAGLNEQYF,TGTGCCAGCAGTCCTGACAGGGCAGGATTGAACGAGCAGTACTTC
once,.,TRBJ2-2,TRBV28,CASSLGTPTGELFF,TGTGCCAGCAGTCTCGGGACACCAACCGGGGAGCTGTTTTTT
.,TRBD1,TRBJ1-5,TRBV19,CASKGDRAPNQPQHF,TGTGCCTCGAAAGGGGACAGGGCCCCCAATCAGCCCCAGCATTTT
.,.,TRBJ2-1,TRBV7-8,CASSRGGNEQFF,TGTGCCAGCAGCCGTGGGGGGAACGAGCAGTTCTTC
once,.,TRBJ2-3,TRBV14,CASSQDYYSTDTQYF,TGTGCCAGCAGCCAGGACTACTACAGCACAGATACGCAGTATTTT
.,.,TRBJ2-1,TRBV7-9,CASSPSSGSGQFF,TGTGCCAGCAGCCCCTCTAGTGGGTCTGGGCAGTTCTTC
.,TRBD2,TRBJ2-3,TRBV4-2,CASSQDARGTRTDTQYF,TGTGCCAGCAGCCAAGATGCCCGAGGGACTAGGACAGATACGCAGTATTTT
.,TRBD1,TRBJ2-7,TRBV3-1/TRBV3-2,CASSPSGTGYEQYF,TGTGCCAGCAGCCCATCAGGGACAGGCTACGAGCAGTACTTC
.,.,TRBJ1-4,TRBV28,CASSPLTIKLFF,TGTGCCAGCAGCCCTCTAACGATAAAACTGTTTTTT
.,TRBD1,TRBJ1-1,TRBV2,CASTIRDRADTEAFF,TGTGCCAGCACCATTAGGGACAGGGCAGACACTGAAGCTTTCTTT
.,.,TRBJ1-1,TRBV6-6,CASSYGSEAFF,TGTGCCAGCAGTTACGGCAGTGAAGCTTTCTTT
.,.,TRBJ1-6,TRBV18,CASSPIRESHSPLHF,TGTGCCAGCTCACCAATCCGGGAGTCCCATTCACCCCTCCACTTT
.,TRBD1,TRBJ1-2,TRBV18,CASSPITGGNYGYTF,TGTGCCAGCTCACCCATAACAGGGGGTAACTATGGCTACACCTTC
.,.,TRBJ1-6,TRBV3-1/TRBV3-2,CASSEGRGSNSPLHF,TGTGCCAGCAGCGAAGGGAGGGGCTCTAATTCACCCCTCCACTTT
.,.,TRBJ2-3,TRBV14,CASSQTATDTQYF,TGTGCCAGCAGCCAGACAGCCACAGATACGCAGTATTTT
.,.,TRBJ1-1,TRBV28,CASTRGGGGTEAFF,TGTGCCAGCACCCGGGGCGGGGGGGGCACTGAAGCTTTCTTT
.,.,TRBJ1-5,TRBV28,CASSSVGLNQPQHF,TGTGCCAGCAGCTCTGTGGGCCTAAATCAGCCCCAGCATTTT
.,.,TRBJ2-2,TRBV6-5,CATWTAGREPGELFF,TGTGCCACTTGGACAGCCGGGCGAGAACCCGGGGAGCTGTTTTTT
.,TRBD2,TRBJ2-1,TRBV10-3,CATLAGASEQFF,TGTGCCACTTTAGCGGGAGCGAGTGAGCAGTTCTTC
.,.,TRBJ1-2,TRBV2,CASEDNWRRYTF,TGTGCCAGCGAGGACAACTGGAGACGCTACACCTTC
.,TRBD1,TRBJ1-6,TRBV6-1,CASSDAGQDYNSPLHF,TGTGCCAGCAGTGACGCGGGACAGGACTATAATTCACCCCTCCACTTT
.,.,TRBJ1-1,TRBV7-9,CASSLLGGLGTEAFF,TGTGCCAGCAGCCTCCTTGGAGGTTTAGGCACTGAAGCTTTCTTT
once,TRBD2,TRBJ2-7,TRBV7-8,CASSLAGRGSSYEQYF,TGTGCCAGCAGCTTAGCGGGGCGGGGGTCCTCCTACGAGCAGTACTTC
.,.,TRBJ1-5,TRBV28,CASSKLQGLRSNQPQHF,TGTGCCAGCAGTAAACTTCAGGGGTTACGGAGCAATCAGCCCCAGCATTTT
.,TRBD2,TRBJ2-7,TRBV29-1,CSVAGLAGAYEQYF,TGCAGCGTGGCTGGACTAGCGGGAGCCTACGAGCAGTACTTC
.,TRBD1,TRBJ1-2,TRBV6-5,CASTHRDRVDGYTF,TGTGCCAGCACCCACCGGGACAGGGTAGATGGCTACACCTTC
.,.,TRBJ1-1,TRBV4-1,CASSHPNGAEAFF,TGCGCCAGCAGCCATCCCAACGGAGCTGAAGCTTTCTTT
.,.,TRBJ1-1,TRBV7-9,CASSLGGPITEAFF,TGTGCCAGCAGCTTAGGGGGGCCGATAACTGAAGCTTTCTTT
.,TRBD1,TRBJ1-2,TRBV7-2,CASSFRDRASGYTF,TGTGCCAGCAGCTTCCGGGACAGGGCGAGTGGCTACACCTTC
.,.,TRBJ2-3,TRBV5-4,CASSQTALSTDTQYF,TGTGCCAGCAGCCAGACAGCACTCAGCACAGATACGCAGTATTTT
.,TRBD1,TRBJ2-1,TRBV7-3,CASSLVGQGIEQFF,TGTGCCAGCAGCTTAGTGGGACAGGGGATTGAGCAGTTCTTC
few,TRBD1,TRBJ1-2,TRBV27,CASSLQGDYGYTF,TGTGCCAGCAGTCTACAGGGGGACTATGGCTACACCTTC
.,.,TRBJ2-3,TRBV7-6,CASSLGPPSGGTQYF,TGTGCCAGCAGCTTAGGTCCTCCAAGCGGAGGTACGCAGTATTTT
.,.,TRBJ2-1,TRBV3-1/TRBV3-2,CASSPSFGEQFF,TGTGCCAGCAGCCCCTCCTTCGGTGAGCAGTTCTTC
once,.,TRBJ2-2,TRBV18,CASSPYEFRVTGELFF,TGTGCCAGCTCACCGTATGAATTCAGGGTCACCGGGGAGCTGTTTTTT
.,TRBD2,TRBJ2-1,TRBV7-9,CASSISGSSYNEQFF,TGTGCCAGCAGCATTAGCGGGAGCTCCTACAATGAGCAGTTCTTC
.,TRBD1,TRBJ1-3,TRBV28,CASSNFGTGYRSSGNTIYF,TGTGCCAGCAGCAACTTCGGGACAGGGTACCGTAGCTCTGGAAACACCATATATTTT
.,.,TRBJ1-1,TRBV24-1,CATRVGGNTEAFF,TGTGCCACCAGAGTAGGGGGGAACACTGAAGCTTTCTTT
once,TRBD2,TRBJ2-1,TRBV3-1/TRBV3-2,CASSPSGGYNEQFF,TGTGCCAGCAGCCCTAGCGGAGGCTACAATGAGCAGTTCTTC
.,TRBD1,TRBJ2-5,TRBV5-5,CASSFGTGQGFIQETQYF,TGTGCCAGCAGCTTTGGGACCGGACAGGGGTTTATCCAAGAGACCCAGTACTTC
.,.,TRBJ2-5,TRBV27,CASSPLRDTQETQYF,TGTGCCAGCAGTCCCCTCCGGGACACACAAGAGACCCAGTACTTC
.,TRBD1,TRBJ2-1,TRBV29-1,CSVQGARGERNNEQFF,TGCAGCGTCCAGGGGGCCAGGGGGGAGAGAAACAATGAGCAGTTCTTC
.,.,TRBJ2-2,TRBV28,CASSLGGAGTGELFF,TGTGCCAGCAGTTTGGGGGGGGCGGGCACCGGGGAGCTGTTTTTT
once,TRBD2,TRBJ2-1,TRBV7-3,CASSSLSGVGSNEQFF,TGTGCCAGCAGCTCGTTAAGCGGGGTGGGCTCCAATGAGCAGTTCTTC
.,TRBD1,TRBJ2-1,TRBV29-1,CSVLGGTGGADNEQFF,TGCAGCGTTCTGGGGGGCACAGGGGGCGCCGACAATGAGCAGTTCTTC
.,.,TRBJ1-3,TRBV5-1,CASSFGIDGNTIYF,TGCGCCAGCAGCTTCGGTATTGATGGAAACACCATATATTTT